This T cell receptor beta chain was recorded in a study of chemoradiotherapy in HPV16-positive cancers. General study findings and limits: Candidate HPV-specific clones and E7-related TCR motifs grew in tumor during treatment. In HPV16-positive patients, HPV-responsive T-cell expansion tracked better recurrence-free survival.

Libraries were prepared by immunoSEQ multiplex PCR; TCRdb keeps only in-frame clonotypes and omits some of them. The table records tens of thousands of clones, approximately 90% of them present only once. The V end lost 0 bases, the J end lost 3 bases, and 9 bases lay between the germline ends. Germline loops: CDR1 SGHRS, CDR2 YFSETQ. This CDR3 spans 14 amino acids. Notes on this clone: No antigen is known for it.

Repeated repertoire sampling spanned the course of chemoradiotherapy. The sequences come from blood, collected from a patient who underwent chemoradiotherapy. The rearrangement uses TRBV5-1 and TRBJ2-5, with D perhaps given as TRBD1 or TRBD2 (5 bases each). This receptor was obtained from a human donor with HPV-associated anogenital cancer. CDR3: CASSLGDRKETQYF. In DNA, the CDR3 is TGCGCCAGCAGCTTGGGGGACCGAAAAGAGACCCAGTACTTC.